Below are 8 T cell receptor beta chains sequenced from a single sample in a study of T-cell reconstitution after alpha-beta-depleted transplantation in children. This sample's TCRbeta library carried unique molecular identifier barcodes. Each CDR3 protein is one row after TCRdb ran MiXCR on the PCR reads. The profile shows fewer than 700,000 distinct CDR3 sequences, 10% to 15% of them singletons. This specimen consisted of PBMCs, mostly from graft donor cells, obtained 360 days after TCRalphabeta/CD19-depleted stem cell transplant. All receptors come from a male patient aged 10 to 17 who had a stem cell transplant for acute myeloid leukemia, so the T cells may come from the graft donor.

This clonotype was counted a few times. The V gene is TRBV3-1, the J gene TRBJ2-4; the D is unclear. Germline values: CDR1 LGHDT, CDR2 YNNKEL (reference sequence). The CDR3 loop spans 14 amino acids. The V and J ends lost 3 bases and 9 bases respectively, with 15 bases between them. CDR3 in amino acids: CASSHHPVAGIQYF. The CDR3 DNA sequence: TGTGCCAGCAGCCATCATCCGGTGGCTGGCATTCAGTACTTC. Using reference TRBV3-1 and TRBJ2-4 for the parts outside the CDR3, the full variable domain is DTAVSQTPKYLVTQMGNDKSIKCEQNLGHDTMYWYKQDSKKFLKIMFSYNNKELIINETVPNRFSPKSPDKAHLNLHINSLELGDSAVYFCASSHHPVAGIQYFGAGTRLSVL.

This clonotype came up a few times. V is TRBV28 and J is TRBJ1-4; tentative D call: TRBD1 (6 bases). The CDR3 is 14 residues long. Germline CDR1 reads MDHEN; CDR2 reads SYDVKM. Between the trimmed V and J ends, which lost 5 bases and 5 bases, there was a span of 12 bases. As DNA, the CDR3 is TGTGCCAGCAGTGTACAGGGCGACAATGAAAAACTGTTTTTT. It codes for CASSVQGDNEKLFF.

This clonotype was detected a few times. The rearrangement joins TRBV28 to TRBJ2-1; no clear D. The CDR3 length is 15 residues. Germline V CDR1 and CDR2: MDHEN, SYDVKM. V lost 3 bases and J 6 bases, leaving 15 bases between the germline ends. The CDR3 loop is CASSLGGGLLNEQFF. Here the CDR3 DNA reads TGTGCCAGCAGTTTGGGCGGCGGCTTACTCAATGAGCAGTTCTTC.

This clonotype was detected ten times or more. This chain joins TRBV6-5 and TRBJ1-2; TRBD1 matches 7 bases. Looked up from germline, CDR1 is MNHEY and CDR2 is SVGAGI. The V segment lost 3 bases and the J segment 0 bases; nucleotides outside the gene matches: 4. The length of the CDR3 is 15 residues. For the CDR3, the DNA is TGTGCCAGCAGTTATGGGACAGAGACTAACTATGGCTACACCTTC. Its protein product is CASSYGTETNYGYTF.

This clonotype was found many times. The rearrangement joins TRBV29-1 to TRBJ2-2, with D perhaps TRBD2 (5 bases). The CDR3 spans 13 residues. Trimming stripped 4 bases from V and 6 bases from J, with 12 bases between. The germline CDR1 and CDR2 sequences are SQVTM and ANQGSEA. In nucleotides, the CDR3 is TGCAGCGTTGCTTCGAGCGGACCCGGGGAGCTGTTTTTT. Protein: CSVASSGPGELFF.

The rearrangement joins TRBV28 to TRBJ1-6; unclear D gene. CDR3 length: 17 amino acids. Per germline, CDR1 MDHEN and CDR2 SYDVKM. Trimming cost V 4 bases and J 0 bases, with 13 bases left between them. In nucleotides, the CDR3 is TGTGCCAGCAGTTCAACCGGGCCAAGCTCCTATAATTCACCCCTCCACTTT. The encoded protein is CASSSTGPSSYNSPLHF.

The chain has TRBV15 and TRBJ2-2; TRBD2 matches 7 bases. Per germline, CDR1 LNHNV and CDR2 YYDKDF (reference sequence). The V and J ends lost 3 bases and 1 base, in that order; junction bases with no gene match: 14. CDR3 length equals 19 residues. The CDR3 DNA sequence: TGTGCCACCAGCAGGGGGATAACGGGAGGATTCCTGAACACCGGGGAGCTGTTTTTT. Its translation: CATSRGITGGFLNTGELFF.

In this sample, this clonotype turned up a few times. The chain combines TRBV30 with TRBJ2-1; 7 bases match TRBD2. This CDR3 contains 12 residues. Germline CDR1 reads GTSNPN; CDR2 reads SVGIG (reference sequence). The V gene end was trimmed by 5 bases and the J gene end by 6 bases; junction bases not matched to a gene: 4. The CDR3 nucleotides read TGTGCCTGGGGCGGGAGAGGCAATGAGCAGTTCTTC. As protein: CAWGGRGNEQFF.